This T cell receptor (beta chain) stems from a study of shared clonotypes between healthy human individuals. Naive CD8 populations comprised CD45RO-negative cells positively selected for CCR7, excluding terminally differentiated effector memory CD45RA+ cells. Caucasian adults residing in Nashville, Tennessee made up all the donors. In the case of this clone: The target antigen is unknown.

Trimming took off 3 bases at V and 1 base at J, with 10 bases between the two ends. Germline CDR1 and CDR2: SGHDT and YYEEEE. The CDR3 loop spans 15 amino acids. Regarding the study as a whole: Donor scarcity curtailed the genetic and exposure-history diversity represented herein. Apart from blood, nothing was sampled; tissue repertoires likely differ.

Several immunoSEQ 96-well plates shared each subset's DNA, each plate a replicate. Using immunoSEQ multiplex PCR, the repertoire was profiled, and TCRdb retains in-frame clones only, with some absent. The table shows millions of clones, with 85% to 95% occurring only once. The sample taken for sequencing was naive CD8+ T cells sorted from blood. The chain has TRBV5-6 and TRBJ2-2; D tentatively reads TRBD1 or TRBD2 (5 bases each). The receptor's source is a young man in good health. The CDR3 region is CASSSGDRNTGELFF. The CDR3 DNA follows: TGTGCCAGCAGCTCCGGGGACCGGAACACCGGGGAGCTGTTTTTT.